The sequence of this T cell receptor beta chain was determined in a study of response to subunit inactivated influenza vaccine. This clonotype was picked up a small number of times. One entry per CDR3 protein, called by TCRdb with MiXCR from the RT-PCR reads. The table has about 570,000 distinct CDR3 sequences, approximately 10% seen once. Germline V gene lookup returns CDR1 SEHNR and CDR2 FQNEAQ (reference sequence). The CDR3 consists of 14 residues. V was pared by 7 bases and J by 7 bases, with 18 bases between. This same sample was also part of a study on T cells expressing NK-cell markers. That study adds: In generating TCR beta cDNA, 5'RACE template switching with UMIs was used. Of the CD8+ T cell pool in more than 5 donors, roughly 1.0-8% was accounted for by dominant NKG2C+ clonotypes. The CD3+CD56-NKG2C+ fraction of a handful of donors was also led by these clonotypes. Unclear, still, was the HCMV specificity of the expanded NKG2C+ T cell clones.

This rearrangement joins TRBV7-9 to TRBJ2-3; tentative D call: TRBD1 (6 bases). This TCR was sampled from a man aged 50-59 years who received an inactivated influenza vaccine. Source: PBMCs from blood, taken on the day of vaccination. The CDR3 spells CASIPALGDNTQYF. Here the CDR3 DNA reads TGTGCCAGCATCCCAGCCCTGGGGGACAATACGCAGTATTTT.